A selection of T cell receptor beta chains follows, all from one sample in a study of vaccination effects on CD4 cells after COVID-19. Produced via immunoSEQ multiplex PCR; TCRdb's table is partial and in-frame only. This sample carries 40,000 or so clones, roughly 82% of them seen once, and the ten largest clones take roughly 3%. These TCRs' antigens remain unknown. This sample comprised CD4+ T cells from PBMCs cultured without peptide, obtained before COVID-19 vaccination. All receptors come from a human donor who received a COVID-19 vaccine. CDR3s leave out the opening cysteine and the closing phenylalanine or tryptophan.

v_call cdr3_length cdr3_aa
TRBV24-1 12 ATAYSKAVNEQF
TRBV7-3 13 ASSLDIQHVGEQF
TRBV5-5 12 ASSRARQVETQY
TRBV2 13 ASSVILTGANVLT
TRBV6-5 11 AILGDNTDTQY
TRBV7-7 11 ASSLSDNQPQH
TRBV5-1 13 ASGTLQGNQETQY
TRBV9 13 ASSGRSTSTDTQY
TRBV7-2 13 ASSYNPSSYNEQF
TRBV5-1 12 ASSPGRGNTEAF
TRBV6-4 16 ASSDSYSPGSSYNEQF
TRBV3-1/TRBV3-2 15 ASSQGLAGGHGDTQY
TRBV12-3/TRBV12-4 10 ASSRGGSEQY
TRBV7-9 12 ASSRDTVNTEAF
TRBV19 11 ASNEGRTDTQY
TRBV30 11 AWSIMGWDGYT
TRBV10-3 15 AISESGDRRTNYGYT
TRBV9 12 ASSVDTAARGYT
TRBV5-4 13 ASSLEGGMSRELF
TRBV24-1 12 ATSDVTEGDIQY
TRBV2 13 ASKGSGVSTDTQY
TRBV5-1 12 ASSLEPAKDTQY
TRBV9 15 ASSSLAGLNFGETQY
TRBV14 14 ASSRSSGVGTATQY
TRBV21-1 16 ASSLTGPRASGANVLT
TRBV7-3 10 ASSQAGDTQY
TRBV4-2 13 ASRNSDTPVYGYT
TRBV9 13 ASSVGAHGGVEAF
TRBV2 10 ASRPDGRGYT
TRBV21-1 11 ASSKIFRKTQY
TRBV15 12 ATSSGTGGYGYT
TRBV6-1 10 ASSEQGNIQY
TRBV7-6 13 ASSPSGGLGAEQF
TRBV7-2 14 ASSLGLAGGQETQY
TRBV4-2 13 ASSQREGFNEKLF
TRBV5-1 12 ASSDTGGTGELF
TRBV7-3 14 ASSLRTGSGTGELF
TRBV28 13 ASSLYNSGANVLT
TRBV6-2/TRBV6-3 12 ASSYRSITDTQY
TRBV2 12 ASSDGGSNQPQH
TRBV3-1/TRBV3-2 9 ASSTQDTQY
TRBV7-2 10 ASSPETDTQY
TRBV11-2 12 ASSFWGWGETQY
TRBV12-3/TRBV12-4 9 ASSLGGEAF
TRBV6-2/TRBV6-3 12 ASSYARTNEKLF
TRBV19 12 ASSLREGQETQY
TRBV12-5 11 ASDPEGTGELF
TRBV6-1 12 ASSEAGRHSPLH
TRBV5-4 14 ASSLKTGRGLNEQF
TRBV20-1 12 SASRQRGHNEQF
TRBV4-3 13 ASSQEGQGYGGYT
TRBV9 12 ASSVEGYTGELF
TRBV5-1 13 ASSLSGADTGELF
TRBV28 14 ASTPTGQDFQETQY
TRBV19 13 ASSMDRGYTQPQH